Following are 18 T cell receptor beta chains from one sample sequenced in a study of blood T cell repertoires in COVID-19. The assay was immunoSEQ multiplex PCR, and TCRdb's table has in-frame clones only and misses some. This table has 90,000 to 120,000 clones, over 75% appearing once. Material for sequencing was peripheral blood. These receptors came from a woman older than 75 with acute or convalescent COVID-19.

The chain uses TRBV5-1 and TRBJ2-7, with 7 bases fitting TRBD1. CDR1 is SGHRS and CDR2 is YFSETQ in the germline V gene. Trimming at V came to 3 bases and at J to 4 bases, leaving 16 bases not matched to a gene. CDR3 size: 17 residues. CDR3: CASSWTAPGQSRYEQYF. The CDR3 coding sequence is TGCGCCAGCAGCTGGACAGCCCCGGGACAGTCCAGATACGAGCAGTACTTC.

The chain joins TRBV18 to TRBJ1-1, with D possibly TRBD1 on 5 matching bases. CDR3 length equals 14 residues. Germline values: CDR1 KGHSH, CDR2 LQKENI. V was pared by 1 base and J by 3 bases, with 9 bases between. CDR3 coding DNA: TGTGCCAGCTCACCACTGGAGGGGCACACTGAAGCTTTCTTT. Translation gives CASSPLEGHTEAFF.

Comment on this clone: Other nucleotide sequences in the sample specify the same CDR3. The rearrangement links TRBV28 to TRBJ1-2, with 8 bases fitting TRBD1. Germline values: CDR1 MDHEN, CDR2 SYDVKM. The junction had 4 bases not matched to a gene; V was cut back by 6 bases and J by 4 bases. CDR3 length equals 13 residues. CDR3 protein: CASRRQGSYGYTF. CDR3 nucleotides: TGTGCCAGCAGGAGACAGGGGAGCTATGGCTACACCTTC.

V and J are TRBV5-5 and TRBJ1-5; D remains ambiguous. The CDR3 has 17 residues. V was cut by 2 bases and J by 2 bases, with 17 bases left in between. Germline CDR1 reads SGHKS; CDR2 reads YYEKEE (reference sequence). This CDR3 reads CASSFDQSGLGNQPQHF. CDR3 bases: TGTGCCAGCAGCTTTGATCAGTCGGGTTTAGGCAATCAGCCCCAGCATTTT.

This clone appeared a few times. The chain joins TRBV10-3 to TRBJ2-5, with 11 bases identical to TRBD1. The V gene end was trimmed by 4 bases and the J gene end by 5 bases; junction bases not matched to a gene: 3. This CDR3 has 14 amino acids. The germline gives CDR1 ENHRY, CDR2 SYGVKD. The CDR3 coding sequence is TGTGCCATCAGTGTGGACAGGGGGCCCGAGACCCAGTACTTC. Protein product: CAISVDRGPETQYF.

The CDR3 DNA reads as TGCGCCAGCAGCCAAGTCTTGGCAGGCAACACTGAAGCTTTCTTT. This gives the protein CASSQVLAGNTEAFF. This chain joins TRBV4-1 and TRBJ1-1; D is unclear. This CDR3 contains 15 residues. Germline values: CDR1 MGHRA, CDR2 YSYEKL. Trimming shortened V by 1 base and J by 2 bases, and 11 bases separated the two germline ends.

CDR3 region: CASSGTRDRAMNTEAFF. The DNA of the CDR3 is TGTGCCAGCAGCGGTACACGGGACAGGGCGATGAACACTGAAGCTTTCTTT. The V call is TRBV9, the J call TRBJ1-1, with 9 bases lining up with TRBD1. V lost 3 bases and J lost 0; bases outside the gene matches: 9. In germline, CDR1 is SGDLS, CDR2 YYNGEE. This CDR3 has 17 amino acids.

The CDR3 spells CASSSRQGANYGYTF. The CDR3 DNA is TGTGCCAGTAGTAGCCGACAGGGCGCTAACTATGGCTACACCTTC. This chain links TRBV19 with TRBJ1-2; 7 bases match TRBD1. The CDR3 has 15 amino acids. V shed 4 bases and J 0 bases; nucleotides not matched to a gene: 5. Germline loops: CDR1 LNHDA, CDR2 SQIVND (reference sequence). The full variable domain, with the rest looked up from reference TRBV19 and TRBJ1-2, is DGGITQSPKYLFRKEGQNVTLSCEQNLNHDAMYWYRQDPGQGLRLIYYSQIVNDFQKGDIAEGYSVSREKKESFPLTVTSAQKNPTAFYLCASSSRQGANYGYTFGSGTRLTVV.

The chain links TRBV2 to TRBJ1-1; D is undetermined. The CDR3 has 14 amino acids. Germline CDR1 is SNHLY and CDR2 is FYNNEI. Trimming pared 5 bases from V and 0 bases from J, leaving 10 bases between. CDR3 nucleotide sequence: TGTGCCAGCAGTCGAGGACTCATGAACACTGAAGCTTTCTTT. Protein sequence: CASSRGLMNTEAFF.

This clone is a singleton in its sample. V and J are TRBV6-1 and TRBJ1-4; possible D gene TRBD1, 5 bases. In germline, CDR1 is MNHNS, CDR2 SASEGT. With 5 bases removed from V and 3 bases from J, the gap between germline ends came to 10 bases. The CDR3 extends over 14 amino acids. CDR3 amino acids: CASSYTTANEKLFF. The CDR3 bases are TGTGCCAGCAGTTATACGACAGCTAATGAAAAACTGTTTTTT.

In DNA, the CDR3 is TGTGCCAGCAGCCCCATACAGGGACCTCCCCTCCACTTT. Its protein product is CASSPIQGPPLHF. The rearrangement links TRBV3-1 (or the pseudogene TRBV3-2) to TRBJ1-6; a possible D gene is TRBD1 (6 bases). V gave up 4 bases and J gave up 13 bases, with 14 bases separating them. Germline CDR1 is LGHDT and CDR2 is YNNKEL (reference sequence). This CDR3 contains 13 residues.

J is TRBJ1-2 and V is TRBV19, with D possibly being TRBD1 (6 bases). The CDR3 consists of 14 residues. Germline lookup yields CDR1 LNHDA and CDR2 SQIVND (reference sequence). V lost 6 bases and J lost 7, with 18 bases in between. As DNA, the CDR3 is TGTGCCAGTAGCCCTACTGGGGGGGCTCGTGGCTACACCTTC. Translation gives CASSPTGGARGYTF.

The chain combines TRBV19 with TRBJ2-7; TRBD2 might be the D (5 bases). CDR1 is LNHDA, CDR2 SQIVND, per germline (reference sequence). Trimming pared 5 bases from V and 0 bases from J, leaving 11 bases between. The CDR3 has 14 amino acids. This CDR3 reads CASSPVGSSYEQYF. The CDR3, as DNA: TGTGCCAGTAGTCCGGTTGGGAGCTCCTACGAGCAGTACTTC.

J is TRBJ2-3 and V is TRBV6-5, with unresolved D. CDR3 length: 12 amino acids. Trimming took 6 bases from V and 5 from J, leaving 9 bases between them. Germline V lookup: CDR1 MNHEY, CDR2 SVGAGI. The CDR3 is CASRTVGDTQYF. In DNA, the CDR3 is TGTGCCAGCAGAACAGTCGGAGATACGCAGTATTTT.

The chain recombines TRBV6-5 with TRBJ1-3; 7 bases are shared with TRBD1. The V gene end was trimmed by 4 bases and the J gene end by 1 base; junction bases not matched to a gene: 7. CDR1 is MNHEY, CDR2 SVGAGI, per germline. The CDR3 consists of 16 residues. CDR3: CASSSDRVVSGNTIYF. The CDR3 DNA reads TGTGCCAGCAGTTCCGACAGGGTAGTGTCTGGAAACACCATATATTTT.

CDR3 nucleotide sequence: TGTGCCAGCAGACTCACAGGGGACTATGGCTACACCTTC. This encodes CASRLTGDYGYTF. The J gene is TRBJ1-2, the V gene TRBV6-5; 7 positions match TRBD1. This CDR3 spans 13 amino acids. CDR1 MNHEY and CDR2 SVGAGI come from the germline V gene. The V and J ends lost 6 bases and 3 bases, in that order; junction bases with no gene match: 4.

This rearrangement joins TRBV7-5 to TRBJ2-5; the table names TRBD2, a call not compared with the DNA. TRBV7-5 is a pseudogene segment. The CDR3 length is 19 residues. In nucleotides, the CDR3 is TGTGTCAGAAGCTTAGCGTTAGGAAGCGGGGGTCTCCCCCAAGAGACCCAGTACTTC. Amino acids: CVRSLALGSGGLPQETQYF.

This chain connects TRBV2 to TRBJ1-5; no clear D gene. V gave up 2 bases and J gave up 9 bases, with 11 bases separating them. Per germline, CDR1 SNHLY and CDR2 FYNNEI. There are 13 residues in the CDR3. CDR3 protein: CASSETGVGPQHF. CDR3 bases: TGTGCCAGCAGTGAAACGGGAGTCGGGCCCCAGCATTTT.